The sequence of this T cell receptor beta chain was determined in a study of T cell responses to AZD1222 COVID-19 vaccine (dated by TCRdb to the early 2020s). Notes on the research overall: Because spike-specific TCR depth and breadth did not differ between the two schedules, AZD1222 recipients who got a second dose at roughly 4 weeks were pooled with those who got a second dose at roughly 12 weeks. Trial participants were enrolled into age subgroups of 18-55, 56-69 and 70-plus years, which contained approximately 150, 28 and 58 TCR-sequenced participants, respectively. TCR sequencing was performed for about 250 trial participants, of whom around 200 were given two doses of AZD1222 and roughly 25 were given two doses of MenACWY control vaccine. Findings and caveats that apply to the study as a whole: A significant rise in spike-specific TCR breadth and depth was observed after two AZD1222 doses relative to day 0 and relative to MenACWY recipients. Because no samples from the day 14 peak response were available, repertoires could be characterized only after the peak T cell response. Conclusions about previously exposed vaccinees were limited because only a handful of AZD1222 recipients were SARS-CoV-2 seropositive at baseline. The 56-69-year group was small, and its depth increase did not reach significance, likely because of low power. Reportedly, close to half of the unique spike-specific TCRs recognized epitopes lying outside the regions that are mutated in the B.1.351 and B.1.1.7 variants. Vaccine-associated CD4 TCRs spanned the whole spike protein, with dominant responses in regions 160-218 and 743-854. Most participants were white British and females outnumbered males, and the authors suggested that clonal diversity may have been underestimated.

The label giving this sample's time point can be read as: baseline before first vaccination. Vaccinee samples were obtained from the UK trials COV001 and COV002, which included a single-blind randomized controlled phase 2/3 trial of AZD1222 (ChAdOx1 nCoV-19) in healthy adults. For TCRbeta chain sequencing, PBMC samples from trial participants were taken at day 0 and at day 28 after the second dose. Remarks on this clone: Its antigen remains unidentified. There are no base qualities to consult, and no much larger clone falls within one base.

The CDR3 regions of human TCRbeta chains were analyzed by immunosequencing. The paper's processing steps were these. TCRs in the repertoires were matched against a reference library of SARS-CoV-2-specific TCRs that had been generated with the MIRA antigen-specificity platform. Breadth meant the fraction of unique TCRs that were SARS-CoV-2-associated, whereas depth meant the fraction of total T cells that were SARS-CoV-2-associated. Using the MIRA data, each spike-specific TCR was mapped to the spike region that the TCR reacts to and placed in a CD4 or CD8 class. Log10-transformed breadth and depth values were compared by one-way ANOVA with Sidak's multiple comparisons tests. Drawn from immuneACCESS, this table holds only the in-frame rearrangements with V and J called that TCRdb kept. Clones are partly lost; checked studies trace under half to an unresolved V gene and leave the rest unexplained. The V and J calls and clone size are taken from that table; D and trimming were inferred from the DNA. The sample table shows 150,000 to 180,000 clones, and over 85% are seen once. Clones ranked in the top ten supply about 19% of the sample.

The TCR originated in an adult in good health. The sample in question was peripheral blood, obtained on day 0 of AZD1222 vaccination.

In nucleotide form, the sequence is TGTGCCAGCAGTCAAATCGCCCCAGGGGGCGTACAAGCTTTCTTT. Its product reads: CASSQIAPGGVQAFF. The chain links TRBV7-8 with TRBJ1-1; TRBD1 aligns with 8 central bases. For this chain, trimming is 6 bases at the V end and 9 bases at the J end, and the number of junction bases without a gene match is 15. There are 15 amino acids in the CDR3, from cysteine to phenylalanine inclusive. The kept DNA is CDR3 alone, 45 bases in frame from the first base. In the germline V gene, CDR1 corresponds to SGHVS and CDR2 to FQNEAQ.